The 26 T cell receptor beta chains given below trace back to one sample, sequenced in a study of T-cell memory formation after mild COVID-19. In TCRdb, the 5' RACE reads were re-called with MiXCR into one record per CDR3 protein. The sample includes approximately 150,000 distinct CDR3 sequences, more than 14% of them seen just once. The specimen sequenced was PBMCs or a T cell subset sorted from them (not recorded which). These receptors were collected from an adult woman who had mild COVID-19 (a few samples of this study predate the infection). Cell type and time point are not known.

The chain combines TRBV12-3 or TRBV12-4 with TRBJ2-2; 8 bases agree with TRBD1. This CDR3 region has 14 residues. V shed 7 bases, J shed 6 bases, and the junction held 7 bases outside the gene matches. For the CDR3, the DNA is TGTGCCAGCATAATGACCAGGGGGCCCGGGGAGCTGTTTTTT. It specifies CASIMTRGPGELFF.

This clonotype was seen more than once but under ten times. The J gene is TRBJ2-1, the V gene TRBV4-1, with 8 positions matching TRBD2. The CDR3 spans 18 residues. CDR1 is MGHRA, CDR2 YSYEKL, per germline. With 3 bases clipped from V and 6 bases from J, the junction kept 16 bases outside the gene matches. CDR3 DNA sequence: TGCGCCAGCAGCCACCTTCCATTAGGACTAGCCCTTACCAATGAGCAGTTCTTC. It translates to CASSHLPLGLALTNEQFF.

The V and J genes are TRBV5-8 and TRBJ2-7, with D hard to call. The ends were cut back, 1 base at V and 3 bases at J, with 14 bases in the middle. The CDR3 sequence is 15 residues long. Germline V gene data show CDR1 as SGHTS and CDR2 as YDEGEE. CDR3 coding DNA: TGTGCCAGCAGCTTGCACTTGGGTCTACTCTACGAGCAGTACTTC. Its translation: CASSLHLGLLYEQYF.

J is TRBJ1-5 and V is TRBV27; no clear D gene. Trimming shortened V by 3 bases and J by 4 bases, and 7 bases separated the two germline ends. Germline V lookup: CDR1 MNHEY, CDR2 SMNVEV (reference sequence). The CDR3 covers 13 residues. CDR3 residues: CASSLNRNQPQHF. The CDR3 DNA follows: TGTGCCAGCAGTTTGAACAGAAATCAGCCCCAGCATTTT.

This clonotype has more than one count but fewer than ten. The genes are TRBV5-1 and TRBJ2-5; no clear D gene. The CDR3 is 12 amino acids. V was trimmed by 3 bases and J by 3 bases, leaving 6 bases between them. Per the germline V gene, CDR1 is SGHRS and CDR2 is YFSETQ. The CDR3, as DNA: TGCGCCAGCAGCTACTCCAAAGAGACCCAGTACTTC. This translates into CASSYSKETQYF. Drawing the rest from reference TRBV5-1 and TRBJ2-5, the complete variable domain is KAGVTQTPRYLIKTRGQQVTLSCSPISGHRSVSWYQQTPGQGLQFLFEYFSETQRNKGNFPGRFSGRQFSNSRSEMNVSTLELGDSALYLCASSYSKETQYFGPGTRLLVL.

There are many counts of this clonotype. V usage is TRBV29-1 and J usage is TRBJ2-7; the match to TRBD2 covers 7 bases. V trimming: 6 bases; J trimming: 6 bases; junction bases outside the gene matches: 11. The CDR3 totals 13 residues. CDR1 is SQVTM and CDR2 is ANQGSEA in the germline V gene. The CDR3 sequence is CSVQGLDFGEQYF. The CDR3 bases are TGCAGCGTCCAAGGACTAGACTTCGGCGAGCAGTACTTC.

J is TRBJ1-1 and V is TRBV3-1; possible D gene TRBD1, 5 bases. The length of the CDR3 is 15 residues. V was shortened by 4 bases and J by 1 base, with 13 bases between the two germline ends. Germline CDR1 LGHDT, CDR2 YNNKEL (reference sequence). The CDR3 DNA follows: TGTGCCAGCAGCCCACAAGACAGACCGAACACTGAAGCTTTCTTT. Translating it yields CASSPQDRPNTEAFF.

This rearrangement joins TRBV10-3 to TRBJ2-1; TRBD2 aligns across 13 bases. The V gene end was trimmed by 4 bases and the J gene end by 5 bases; junction bases not matched to a gene: 2. Germline V gene sequence: CDR1 ENHRY, CDR2 SYGVKD. CDR3 length: 15 amino acids. The CDR3 bases are TGTGCCATCAGTGGACTAGCGGGAGGCCACAATGAGCAGTTCTTC. It codes for CAISGLAGGHNEQFF.

This clonotype was seen many times. J is TRBJ2-5 and V is TRBV12-3 or TRBV12-4; 12 positions match TRBD2. The CDR3 has 20 amino acids. With 3 bases clipped from V and 7 bases from J, the junction kept 21 bases outside the gene matches. The CDR3 region has the DNA TGTGCCAGCAGTTTTAGAGCGGGACTAGCGGGTAACACCTACCAGGGGACCCAGTACTTC. Translated: CASSFRAGLAGNTYQGTQYF.

The V gene is TRBV7-2, the J gene TRBJ1-1; the D gene is possibly TRBD1 (5 bases). The germline V gene has CDR1 SGHTA and CDR2 FQGNSA. Trimming left V 5 bases short and J 13 bases short, with 20 bases between. This CDR3 is built from 13 residues. CDR3 nucleotides: TGTGCCAGCAGCCCGACCGGGGCCCGGGATGATTTCTTT. This translates into CASSPTGARDDFF.

This clonotype was detected ten times or more. This chain uses TRBV7-9 with TRBJ2-1, with D unresolved. This CDR3 is 13 amino acids long. Germline loops: CDR1 SEHNR, CDR2 FQNEAQ (reference sequence). The V end lost 2 bases, the J end lost 7 bases, and 9 bases lay between the germline ends. In DNA, the CDR3 is TGTGCCAGCAGCTTAAAGGCCAATAATGAGCAGTTCTTC. Translating it yields CASSLKANNEQFF. The entire variable domain, with the rest obtained from reference TRBV7-9 and TRBJ2-1, is as follows: DTGVSQNPRHKITKRGQNVTFRCDPISEHNRLYWYRQTLGQGPEFLTYFQNEAQLEKSRLLSDRFSAERPKGSFSTLEIQRTEQGDSAMYLCASSLKANNEQFFGPGTRLTVL.

A few counts support this clonotype. The chain employs TRBV6-6 and TRBJ1-2; 8 bases map to TRBD1. Germline CDR1 and CDR2: MNHNY and SVGAGI (reference sequence). The CDR3 is 13 residues long. V was pared by 2 bases and J by 8 bases, with 4 bases of the junction left unmatched. CDR3 nucleotide sequence: TGTGCCAGCAGTTACGGGACAGGACAGGGCTACACCTTC. Translation gives CASSYGTGQGYTF.

This clonotype was found a few times. The genes are TRBV7-8 and TRBJ1-1, with TRBD1 identical over 9 bases. The CDR3 length is 15 residues. J was trimmed by 5 bases and V by 5 bases; bases with no gene match: 9. The V gene's germline CDR1 is SGHVS and CDR2 FQNEAQ. As DNA, the CDR3 is TGTGCCAGCAGCAGAACAGGGGGCGCGAGGACTGAAGCTTTCTTT. Translated: CASSRTGGARTEAFF. Drawing the rest from reference TRBV7-8 and TRBJ1-1, the complete variable domain is GAGVSQSPRYKVAKRGQDVALRCDPISGHVSLFWYQQALGQGPEFLTYFQNEAQLDKSGLPSDRFFAERPEGSVSTLKIQRTQQEDSAVYLCASSRTGGARTEAFFGQGTRLTVV.

This clonotype was recorded a few times. This chain uses TRBV6-6 with TRBJ2-1, with 7 bases aligning to TRBD1. CDR1 and CDR2 from the germline V gene are MNHNY and SVGAGI (reference sequence). Losses at the gene ends were 6 bases for V and 8 bases for J; bases not matched to a gene: 13. The CDR3 covers 15 residues. The CDR3: CASSRPGQKGDEQFF. The CDR3 nucleotides read TGTGCCAGCAGCAGACCGGGACAGAAAGGCGATGAGCAGTTCTTC.

In this sample, this clonotype turned up many times. The chain has TRBV27 and TRBJ2-1, with a weak D call TRBD2 (6 bases). Per germline, CDR1 MNHEY and CDR2 SMNVEV (reference sequence). There are 19 residues in the CDR3. V was cut by 3 bases and J by 0 bases, with 21 bases left in between. The CDR3 DNA reads TGTGCCAGCAGTTTCTCGACTAGTCCAAGGCTAAGCTCCTACAATGAGCAGTTCTTC. It translates to CASSFSTSPRLSSYNEQFF.

There are many counts of this clonotype. The rearrangement links TRBV5-1 to TRBJ1-4, with D tentatively TRBD1 (6 bases). V lost 10 bases to trimming and J lost 3 bases, with 13 bases between them. The CDR3 contains 13 residues. Germline CDR1 SGHRS, CDR2 YFSETQ. The CDR3 loop is CASSTGPNEKLFF. CDR3 nucleotide sequence: TGCGCCTCCTCGACAGGTCCTAATGAAAAACTGTTTTTT.

The J gene is TRBJ1-1, the V gene TRBV7-9; a weak D match, TRBD1 (6 bases). Per the germline V gene, CDR1 is SEHNR and CDR2 is FQNEAQ (reference sequence). V was trimmed by 1 base and J by 0 bases, leaving 12 bases between them. The CDR3 length is 16 residues. The CDR3 reads CASSLGTAYMNTEAFF. CDR3 DNA sequence: TGTGCCAGCAGCTTAGGGACAGCCTACATGAACACTGAAGCTTTCTTT.

CDR3 in DNA: TGTGCCAGCAGCTTTCGGAGCTCTGGAAACACCATATATTTT. It specifies CASSFRSSGNTIYF. The chain combines TRBV13 with TRBJ1-3; D is unclear. This CDR3 has 14 amino acids. Trimming removed 3 bases at V and 0 bases at J, with 6 bases between. Germline assignment: CDR1 PRHDT and CDR2 FYEKMQ (reference sequence).

This clonotype was found a few times. V gene TRBV7-9 combines with J gene TRBJ1-2; 9 bases align to TRBD1. Germline CDR1 is SEHNR and CDR2 is FQNEAQ (reference sequence). The CDR3 has 17 residues. Trimming took 2 bases from V and 4 from J; bases not matched to a gene: 11. The CDR3 loop is CASSLTLRDRAPYGYTF. The CDR3 DNA follows: TGTGCCAGCAGCTTAACTCTACGGGACAGGGCCCCCTATGGCTACACCTTC.

This sequence joins TRBV7-3 and TRBJ2-3; weak D call: TRBD2 (5 bases). CDR1 SGHTA and CDR2 FQGTGA come from the germline V gene. The V end was cut by 2 bases, the J end by 0 bases, with 15 bases between. The CDR3 runs to 17 residues. The CDR3 DNA reads as TGTGCCAGCAGCTTAGGTCGCCGAGCGGCCAGCACAGATACGCAGTATTTT. Residues: CASSLGRRAASTDTQYF. Looking up the rest from reference TRBV7-3 and TRBJ2-3 gives the full variable domain: GAGVSQTPSNKVTEKGKYVELRCDPISGHTALYWYRQSLGQGPEFLIYFQGTGAADDSGLPNDRFFAVRPEGSVSTLKIQRTERGDSAVYLCASSLGRRAASTDTQYFGPGTRLTVL.

This clonotype appeared a few times. The CDR3 loop reads CASSLSVETQYF. The CDR3 nucleotides read TGTGCCAGCAGCTTGTCGGTAGAGACCCAGTACTTC. The rearrangement links TRBV5-6 to TRBJ2-5, with D unclear. V lost 1 base and J lost 4, with 5 bases in between. The CDR3 covers 12 residues. The germline V gene has CDR1 SGHDT and CDR2 YYEEEE. Together with reference TRBV5-6 and TRBJ2-5, the CDR3 gives the full variable domain: DAGVTQSPTHLIKTRGQQVTLRCSPKSGHDTVSWYQQALGQGPQFIFQYYEEEERQRGNFPDRFSGHQFPNYSSELNVNALLLGDSALYLCASSLSVETQYFGPGTRLLVL.

J is TRBJ2-3 and V is TRBV5-1; the match to TRBD2 covers 9 bases. The trim removed 3 bases at V and 0 bases at J, leaving 2 bases unmatched. This CDR3 spans 15 amino acids. CDR1 is SGHRS, CDR2 YFSETQ, per germline. CDR3 sequence reads: CASSSSGTSTDTQYF. In nucleotides, the CDR3 is TGCGCCAGCAGCTCTAGCGGGACTAGCACAGATACGCAGTATTTT.

CDR3 protein: CASSPRTRWNEQFF. CDR3 nucleotide sequence: TGTGCCAGCAGCCCTCGGACTAGGTGGAATGAGCAGTTCTTC. J is TRBJ2-1 and V is TRBV7-9; 7 bases are a match to TRBD2. V lost 5 bases to trimming and J lost 7 bases; unmatched junction nucleotides: 8. This CDR3 spans 14 amino acids. Germline V gives CDR1 SEHNR, CDR2 FQNEAQ (reference sequence).

In this sample, this clonotype turned up a few times. The chain carries TRBV24-1 and TRBJ1-2, with D uncertain. CDR3 size: 13 residues. CDR1 and CDR2 from the germline V gene are KGHDR and SFDVKD. Trimming took 5 bases from V and 1 from J, leaving 7 bases between them. The CDR3 nucleotides are TGTGCCACCAGTGGAACAGATAACTATGGCTACACCTTC. Translated, it gives CATSGTDNYGYTF.

The chain employs TRBV5-6 and TRBJ2-7; 10 bases match TRBD2. The CDR3 loop spans 16 amino acids. J was trimmed by 6 bases and V by 1 base; bases with no gene match: 10. Germline V gene lookup returns CDR1 SGHDT and CDR2 YYEEEE. CDR3 sequence: CASSLYRERGGSEQYF. CDR3 in DNA: TGTGCCAGCAGCTTGTATCGGGAGCGGGGGGGATCCGAGCAGTACTTC.

This clonotype was observed at least ten times. The chain couples TRBV29-1 to TRBJ2-2; unclear D gene. This CDR3 comprises 11 residues. The germline CDR1 and CDR2 sequences are SQVTM and ANQGSEA. Trimming stripped 0 bases from V and 4 bases from J, with 0 bases between. The CDR3 nucleotides are TGCAGCGTTGAAGACACCGGGGAGCTGTTTTTT. Residues: CSVEDTGELFF.